This T cell receptor beta chain originates from a study of Graves' ophthalmopathy and Graves' hyperthyroidism. As for the study in general: Calling hyperthyroidism stable required that no ophthalmopathy show up within 18 months of follow-up.

This clonotype came up many times. Amplified material comprised TCR beta CDR3 regions derived from RNA transcripts. RT-PCR with HTBI primers came first, then second-round multiplex PCR. Using its own MiXCR run on the multiplex PCR reads, TCRdb lists one record per CDR3 protein. The sample contains over a million distinct CDR3 sequences, 35% to 40% of which appear only once. Germline assignment: CDR1 SGHVS and CDR2 FQNEAQ. CDR3 size: 16 residues. Trimming took off 4 bases at V and 8 bases at J, with 18 bases between the two ends. What was sequenced was peripheral blood or thyroid tissue (not recorded which). V usage is TRBV7-8 and J usage is TRBJ1-6; the D gene is possibly TRBD1 (5 bases). The clonotype was recovered from an adult man with Graves' hyperthyroidism. The CDR3 DNA reads TGTGCCAGCAGCTCAGGGACCGGAAGGGGTGATTCACCCCTCCACTTT. Translation gives CASSSGTGRGDSPLHF.